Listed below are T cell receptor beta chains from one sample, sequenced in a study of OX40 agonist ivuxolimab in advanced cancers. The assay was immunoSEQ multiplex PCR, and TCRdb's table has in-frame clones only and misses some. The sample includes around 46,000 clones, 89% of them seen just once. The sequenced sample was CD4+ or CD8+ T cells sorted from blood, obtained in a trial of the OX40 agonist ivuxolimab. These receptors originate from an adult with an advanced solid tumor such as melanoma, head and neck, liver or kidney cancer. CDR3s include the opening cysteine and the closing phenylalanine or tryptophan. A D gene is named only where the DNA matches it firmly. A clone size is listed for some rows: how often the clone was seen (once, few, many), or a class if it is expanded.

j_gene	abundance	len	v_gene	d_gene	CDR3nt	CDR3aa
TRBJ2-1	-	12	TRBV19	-	TGTGCCAGTAGTCCCGGGTACAATGAGCAGTTCTTC	CASSPGYNEQFF
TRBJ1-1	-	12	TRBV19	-	TGTGCCAGAAGTACAGGGAACACTGAAGCTTTCTTT	CARSTGNTEAFF
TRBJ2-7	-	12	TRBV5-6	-	TGTGCCAGCAGCTTAATAAACTACGAGCAGTACTTC	CASSLINYEQYF
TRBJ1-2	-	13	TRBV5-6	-	TGTGCCAGCAGCTTGCCGGGTCTCGATGGCTACACCTTC	CASSLPGLDGYTF
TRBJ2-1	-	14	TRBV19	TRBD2	TGTGCCAGTAGTAATGGGGGGGACTACAATGAGCAGTTCTTC	CASSNGGDYNEQFF
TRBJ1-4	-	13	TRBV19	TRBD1	TGTGCCAGTAGTATAGATCCCCCGACAGGGATGTTTTTT	CASSIDPPTGMFF
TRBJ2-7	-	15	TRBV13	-	TGTGCCAGCAGCTTCGACATGGAGGCTCTGAACGAGCAGTACTTC	CASSFDMEALNEQYF
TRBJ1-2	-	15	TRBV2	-	TGTGCCAGCAGTGATACGACGGGGGCGATCTATGGCTACACCTTC	CASSDTTGAIYGYTF
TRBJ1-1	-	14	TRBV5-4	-	TGTGCCAGCAGCTTGGAGCCAGAGAACACTGAAGCTTTCTTT	CASSLEPENTEAFF
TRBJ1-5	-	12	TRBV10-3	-	TGTGCCATCAGTGAGTCGAGTCAGCCCCAGCATTTT	CAISESSQPQHF
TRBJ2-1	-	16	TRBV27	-	TGTGCCAGCAGTTTATGGGGCTCAGGGTCCTACAATGAGCAGTTCTTC	CASSLWGSGSYNEQFF
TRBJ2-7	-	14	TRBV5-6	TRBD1	TGTGCCAGCAGCTTGGGGGACAGTCCCTACGAGCAGTACTTC	CASSLGDSPYEQYF
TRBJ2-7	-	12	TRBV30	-	TGTGCCTGGAGTGTAGGGGGGGAAGAGCAGTACTTC	CAWSVGGEEQYF
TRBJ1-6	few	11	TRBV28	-	TGTGCCAGCAGTTTGAGATCACCCCTCCACTTT	CASSLRSPLHF
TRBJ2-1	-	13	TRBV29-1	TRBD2	TGCAGCGTTTTCCTAGCGGACTACAATGAGCAGTTCTTC	CSVFLADYNEQFF
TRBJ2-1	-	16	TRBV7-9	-	TGTGCCAGCAGCACGAAAAGCGGTCGCTCCTACAATGAGCAGTTCTTC	CASSTKSGRSYNEQFF
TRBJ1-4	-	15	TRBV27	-	TGTGCCAGCAGTTTATCGTGGGGGGATCTTGAAAAACTGTTTTTT	CASSLSWGDLEKLFF
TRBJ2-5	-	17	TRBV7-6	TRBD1	TGTGCCAGCAGCTTGATTCCGGGACAGTCGTACCAAGAGACCCAGTACTTC	CASSLIPGQSYQETQYF
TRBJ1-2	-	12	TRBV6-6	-	TGTGCCAGCAGTAGGGCAGGGGATGGCTACACCTTC	CASSRAGDGYTF
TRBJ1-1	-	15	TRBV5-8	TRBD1	TGTGCCAGCTCTTTGGGGGTCAGGGGGATGACTGAAGCTTTCTTT	CASSLGVRGMTEAFF
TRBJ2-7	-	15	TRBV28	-	TGTGCCAGCAGCTTACCTACCCGGGACATCGGGGAGCAGTACTTC	CASSLPTRDIGEQYF